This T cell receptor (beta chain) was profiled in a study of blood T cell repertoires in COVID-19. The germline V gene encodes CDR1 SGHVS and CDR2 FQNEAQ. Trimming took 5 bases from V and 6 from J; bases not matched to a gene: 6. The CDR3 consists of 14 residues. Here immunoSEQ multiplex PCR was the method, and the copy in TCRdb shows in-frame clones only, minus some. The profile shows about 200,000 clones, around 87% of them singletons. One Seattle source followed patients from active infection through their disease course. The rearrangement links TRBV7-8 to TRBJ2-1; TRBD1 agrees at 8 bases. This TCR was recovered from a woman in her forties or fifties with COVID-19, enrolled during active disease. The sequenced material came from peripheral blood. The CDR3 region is CASSIGQGGNEQFF. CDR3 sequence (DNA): TGTGCCAGCAGCATAGGACAGGGCGGCAATGAGCAGTTCTTC.